The 13 T cell receptor beta chains presented below share a single source sample, sequenced in a study of T cell responses to AZD1222 COVID-19 vaccine. Repertoires were generated with immunoSEQ multiplex PCR, while TCRdb's copy carries only in-frame clones and drops some. Among tens of thousands of clones listed, 70% to 90% were seen once. This material consisted of peripheral blood, taken 28 days after the second AZD1222 dose. Receptor source: an adult who received the AZD1222 COVID-19 vaccine.

This chain joins TRBV5-1 and TRBJ1-1, with a tentative D call TRBD1 (5 bases). Germline-derived CDR1 and CDR2 are SGHRS and YFSETQ. V lost 1 base and J 5 bases, leaving 15 bases between the germline ends. The CDR3 runs 15 residues. CDR3 nucleotides: TGCGCCAGCAGCTTGTTAGCAGGGACTTTGACTGAAGCTTTCTTT. It codes for CASSLLAGTLTEAFF.

This chain connects TRBV25-1 to TRBJ1-4, with 9 bases aligning to TRBD1. Germline values: CDR1 MGHDK, CDR2 SYGVNS. The ends lost 1 base at V and 5 bases at J; junction bases unmatched: 5. This CDR3 has 16 amino acids. As DNA, the CDR3 is TGTGCCAGCAGTGAATTTGGGGGGACAGGGAATGAAAAACTGTTTTTT. Its protein is CASSEFGGTGNEKLFF. Full variable domain (rest looked up from reference TRBV25-1 and TRBJ1-4): EADIYQTPRYLVIGTGKKITLECSQTMGHDKMYWYQQDPGMELHLIHYSYGVNSTEKGDLSSESTVSRIRTEHFPLTLESARPSHTSQYLCASSEFGGTGNEKLFFGSGTQLSVL.

The V gene is TRBV19, the J gene TRBJ2-2, with a possible D match to TRBD2 (5 bases). The V gene lost 9 bases and the J gene lost 5 bases, with 16 bases spanning the gap. This CDR3 comprises 14 residues. Germline lookup yields CDR1 LNHDA and CDR2 SQIVND (reference sequence). The CDR3 loop is CASRPGLETGELFF. CDR3 nucleotide sequence: TGTGCCAGCCGCCCGGGGTTGGAGACCGGGGAGCTGTTTTTT.

J is TRBJ2-5 and V is TRBV19; 13 bases map to TRBD2. Trimming cost V 1 base and J 4 bases; bases outside gene matches: 12. Per the germline V gene, CDR1 is LNHDA and CDR2 is SQIVND (reference sequence). The CDR3 runs to 19 residues. The CDR3 region is CASSIASGTSGAQRETQYF. In DNA form, the CDR3 reads TGTGCCAGTAGTATAGCCAGCGGGACTAGCGGGGCCCAGAGAGAGACCCAGTACTTC.

The chain uses TRBV5-1 and TRBJ2-7; D could derive from TRBD1 or TRBD2 (5 bases each). The CDR3 is 15 amino acids. Germline lookup yields CDR1 SGHRS and CDR2 YFSETQ. The V end lost 4 bases, the J end lost 1 base, and 15 bases lay between the germline ends. The DNA of the CDR3 is TGCGCCAGCAGCCGGCTTGGGACGGCATCCTACGAGCAGTACTTC. Protein: CASSRLGTASYEQYF.

The genes are TRBV19 and TRBJ2-7, with D uncertain. Germline V gene lookup returns CDR1 LNHDA and CDR2 SQIVND (reference sequence). Trimming pared 10 bases from V and 3 bases from J, leaving 10 bases between. The CDR3 consists of 11 residues. CDR3 protein: CATQFNYEQYF. The CDR3 nucleotides read TGTGCCACCCAGTTCAACTACGAGCAGTACTTC.

The J gene is TRBJ1-6, the V gene TRBV18; weak D call: TRBD1 (6 bases). This CDR3 has 16 residues. V gave up 1 base and J gave up 8 bases, with 15 bases separating them. CDR1 is KGHSH, CDR2 LQKENI, per germline. CDR3 region: CASSPRGTGGDSPLHF. The CDR3 bases are TGTGCCAGCTCACCACGTGGCACCGGGGGCGATTCACCCCTCCACTTT.

V and J are TRBV7-9 and TRBJ2-1; TRBD2 agrees at 9 bases. CDR3 length equals 15 residues. After removal of 2 bases from V and 3 bases from J, the junction contained 2 bases not matched to a gene. Germline CDR1 SEHNR, CDR2 FQNEAQ (reference sequence). The CDR3 nucleotides are TGTGCCAGCAGCTTACTTAGCGGGGGCTACAATGAGCAGTTCTTC. This encodes CASSLLSGGYNEQFF.

The chain is built from TRBV6-5 and TRBJ1-1; 7 positions agree with TRBD1. The CDR3 loop spans 12 amino acids. The ends lost 6 bases at V and 10 bases at J; junction bases unmatched: 8. Germline V gene sequence: CDR1 MNHEY, CDR2 SVGAGI. CDR3 sequence reads: CASSPRTGRAFF. In DNA form, the CDR3 reads TGTGCCAGCAGCCCAAGGACAGGAAGAGCTTTCTTT.

The chain employs TRBV5-6 and TRBJ1-1, with D unclear. The CDR3 runs to 11 residues. Germline CDR1 SGHDT, CDR2 YYEEEE. Trimming stripped 6 bases from V and 0 bases from J, with 3 bases between. CDR3 DNA: TGTGCCAGCAACCTGAACACTGAAGCTTTCTTT. As protein: CASNLNTEAFF. Together with reference TRBV5-6 and TRBJ1-1, the CDR3 gives the full variable domain: DAGVTQSPTHLIKTRGQQVTLRCSPKSGHDTVSWYQQALGQGPQFIFQYYEEEERQRGNFPDRFSGHQFPNYSSELNVNALLLGDSALYLCASNLNTEAFFGQGTRLTVV.

This clone is a singleton in its sample. The chain carries TRBV11-2 and TRBJ2-5; TRBD2 matches at 7 bases. Germline trimming cut 1 base from V and 5 bases from J; bases unmatched to any gene: 4. Germline CDR1 reads SGHAT; CDR2 reads FQNNGV. This CDR3 is built from 14 residues. The CDR3: CASSLVLGGETQYF. The CDR3 coding sequence is TGTGCCAGCAGCTTAGTGCTGGGGGGGGAGACCCAGTACTTC.

The gene calls are TRBV27 and TRBJ2-3; 7 bases are shared with TRBD1. The CDR3 has 15 amino acids. From germline, CDR1 is MNHEY and CDR2 SMNVEV (reference sequence). After removal of 2 bases from V and 2 bases from J, the junction contained 4 bases not matched to a gene. CDR3: CASSLPGQNTDTQYF. The DNA for the CDR3 is TGTGCCAGCAGTTTACCGGGACAGAACACAGATACGCAGTATTTT.

The chain has TRBV7-9 and TRBJ1-6; D remains unclear. V was clipped by 4 bases and J by 10 bases, with 11 bases between them. The V gene's germline CDR1 is SEHNR and CDR2 FQNEAQ (reference sequence). The CDR3 loop spans 13 amino acids. In nucleotides, the CDR3 is TGTGCCAGCAGCTCAGGAACATTATCACCCCTCCACTTT. This sequence encodes CASSSGTLSPLHF. The full variable domain, in which reference TRBV7-9 and TRBJ1-6 provide the parts outside the CDR3, is DTGVSQNPRHKITKRGQNVTFRCDPISEHNRLYWYRQTLGQGPEFLTYFQNEAQLEKSRLLSDRFSAERPKGSFSTLEIQRTEQGDSAMYLCASSSGTLSPLHFGNGTRLTVT.